The 14 T cell receptor beta chains listed next were all sequenced from one sample in a study of control samples from healthy donors and cancer patients. The method was immunoSEQ multiplex PCR; TCRdb's version includes in-frame clones alone and lacks a portion of them. The data show under 450,000 clones, 80% to 95% seen once. Material: PBMCs. These receptors all come from a man aged 35 to 55 with head and neck cancer.

V is TRBV29-1 and J is TRBJ1-3; 9 nucleotides agree with TRBD1. CDR1 is SQVTM and CDR2 is ANQGSEA in the germline V gene. The J segment lost 5 bases and the V segment lost 0 bases, leaving 5 bases of the junction unmatched. CDR3 length: 15 amino acids. As DNA, the CDR3 is TGCAGCGTTGAAGATGGGACAGGGACCAGAAACACCATATATTTT. Protein: CSVEDGTGTRNTIYF. The full variable domain, in which reference TRBV29-1 and TRBJ1-3 provide the parts outside the CDR3, is SAVISQKPSRDICQRGTSLTIQCQVDSQVTMMFWYRQQPGQSLTLIATANQGSEATYESGFVIDKFPISRPNLTFSTLTVSNMSPEDSSIYLCSVEDGTGTRNTIYFGEGSWLTVV.

This rearrangement joins TRBV6-5 to TRBJ2-1, with unresolved D. Trimming stripped 10 bases from V and 7 bases from J, with 11 bases between. CDR3 length: 11 residues. Germline CDR1 reads MNHEY; CDR2 reads SVGAGI. The CDR3 is CAILGVNEQFF. The CDR3 DNA reads as TGTGCCATCCTTGGGGTGAATGAGCAGTTCTTC.

This chain's CDR3 is CASSRQVPGREAFF. CDR3 nucleotide sequence: TGCGCCAGCAGCCGGCAAGTCCCCGGCAGGGAAGCTTTCTTT. The chain links TRBV4-1 to TRBJ1-1; D ambiguous. The CDR3 length is 14 residues. The ends were cut back, 4 bases at V and 8 bases at J, with 17 bases in the middle. Germline values: CDR1 MGHRA, CDR2 YSYEKL.

This chain connects TRBV5-4 to TRBJ1-2; 7 bases line up with TRBD1. V was clipped by 0 bases and J by 0 bases; unmatched bases: 2. CDR3 length: 15 amino acids. The germline V gene has CDR1 SGHNT and CDR2 YYREEE (reference sequence). Here the CDR3 reads CASSLVGQANYGYTF. The DNA of the CDR3 is TGTGCCAGCAGCTTGGTAGGACAGGCTAACTATGGCTACACCTTC.

The chain recombines TRBV28 with TRBJ2-5, with 10 bases fitting TRBD2. Germline CDR1 reads MDHEN; CDR2 reads SYDVKM. CDR3 length: 15 amino acids. V lost 5 bases, J lost 4 bases, and 7 bases stayed unmatched. The CDR3 region is CASSPASGGAETQYF. CDR3 coding DNA: TGTGCCAGCAGTCCTGCTAGCGGGGGTGCAGAGACCCAGTACTTC.

V is TRBV6-2 or TRBV6-3 and J is TRBJ2-7, with D uncertain. Germline V gene sequence: CDR1 MNHEY, CDR2 SVGEGT. The V gene lost 6 bases and the J gene lost 5 bases, with 11 bases spanning the gap. The CDR3 sequence is 12 residues long. CDR3 amino acids: CASSNGRDEQYF. The CDR3 nucleotides are TGTGCCAGCAGCAACGGAAGGGACGAGCAGTACTTC.

The rearrangement joins TRBV6-5 to TRBJ2-7, with a weak D call TRBD1 (7 bases). Deletions cut 5 bases from V and 4 bases from J, with 18 bases between. CDR1 and CDR2 from the germline V gene are MNHEY and SVGAGI. This CDR3 has 15 residues. CDR3 amino acids: CASSRGGGAQYEQYF. The CDR3 DNA reads TGTGCCAGCAGTCGCGGAGGGGGCGCTCAGTACGAGCAGTACTTC.

This clone has just a few counts. This chain connects TRBV6-2 or TRBV6-3 to TRBJ2-2, with D possibly TRBD1 on 5 matching bases. From germline, CDR1 is MNHEY and CDR2 SVGEGT. The CDR3 contains 16 residues. Trimming took 2 bases from V and 4 from J, leaving 14 bases between them. The CDR3 sequence: CASSYGQKRGTGELFF. The DNA for the CDR3 is TGTGCCAGCAGTTACGGGCAGAAAAGGGGCACCGGGGAGCTGTTTTTT.

V usage is TRBV5-4 and J usage is TRBJ2-7; D is unclear. The CDR3 runs 14 residues. V lost 2 bases and J 2 bases, leaving 11 bases between the germline ends. Germline V gene data show CDR1 as SGHNT and CDR2 as YYREEE (reference sequence). The CDR3 DNA follows: TGTGCCAGCAGCTTAAGGCAAGGAACCTACGAGCAGTACTTC. It is translated as CASSLRQGTYEQYF.

The chain couples TRBV11-2 to TRBJ1-4, with 9 bases identical to TRBD1. The germline V gene has CDR1 SGHAT and CDR2 FQNNGV. The CDR3 runs to 14 residues. The V and J ends lost 8 bases and 6 bases, in that order; junction bases with no gene match: 7. The CDR3 loop is CASGLGQGYEKLFF. CDR3 sequence (DNA): TGTGCCAGCGGACTGGGACAGGGCTATGAAAAACTGTTTTTT.

The rearrangement joins TRBV6-6 to TRBJ1-2; 9 bases align to TRBD1. Germline V gene sequence: CDR1 MNHNY, CDR2 SVGAGI (reference sequence). The CDR3 has 16 residues. Trimming removed 7 bases from V and 3 bases from J; junction bases left unmatched: 12. For the CDR3, the DNA is TGTGCCAGCACCAGGGACAGGGCGGTATGGTACTATGGCTACACCTTC. Translated: CASTRDRAVWYYGYTF.

This chain joins TRBV7-9 and TRBJ1-4; D remains ambiguous. Trimming pared 5 bases from V and 3 bases from J, leaving 16 bases between. The germline V gene has CDR1 SEHNR and CDR2 FQNEAQ (reference sequence). CDR3 length: 16 residues. The CDR3 reads CASSPSGGMANEKLFF. Here the CDR3 DNA reads TGTGCCAGCAGCCCCAGCGGCGGGATGGCTAATGAAAAACTGTTTTTT.

This clone was seen a single time. The chain has TRBV11-2 and TRBJ2-5; D not certain. The CDR3 consists of 15 residues. The germline V gene has CDR1 SGHAT and CDR2 FQNNGV. Trimming cost V 1 base and J 5 bases, with 14 bases left between them. As DNA, the CDR3 is TGTGCCAGCAGCTTAGTTTGGACCGGTCGCGAGACCCAGTACTTC. Protein product: CASSLVWTGRETQYF.

The V and J genes are TRBV7-3 and TRBJ2-7, with 9 bases lining up with TRBD2. After removal of 3 bases from V and 5 bases from J, the junction contained 5 bases not matched to a gene. This CDR3 has 14 amino acids. Per the germline V gene, CDR1 is SGHTA and CDR2 is FQGTGA. CDR3 nucleotides: TGTGCCAGCAGCTTTGCGGGAGGGCTCGACGAGCAGTACTTC. Translating gives CASSFAGGLDEQYF.